What follows describes a single T cell receptor (beta chain). What it binds is unknown. Cultured CD4+ T-cell DNA underwent Oncomine TCR Beta short-read sequencing. TCRdb analysed the PCR reads with MiXCR anew, one entry per CDR3 protein. This repertoire shows 15,000 to 20,000 distinct CDR3 sequences, approximately 50% found once; its top ten account for around 15%. This sample was taken from a study of vaccination and CD4 T cells after COVID-19. This CDR3 contains 16 residues. CDR1 and CDR2 (germline): SGHVS, FNYEAQ. V shed 5 bases and J shed 4 bases, with 21 bases lying between them. Time point in this sample: late sampling 161 to 241 days after vaccination in a few convalescent patients. The treatment here: roughly 10-day PBMC culture with coronavirus spike peptide pools or control peptides (ViraFEST assay).

This chain connects TRBV7-6 to TRBJ2-7; either TRBD1 or TRBD2 may supply D (6 bases each). This clonotype was obtained from a human donor who had recovered from COVID-19. The sequencing here drew on CD4+ T cells from blood, cultured in vitro, taken about 7 months after SARS-CoV-2 vaccination. This CDR3 reads CASSQLLGGRGYEQYF. The CDR3 DNA reads TGTGCCAGCAGCCAGCTATTGGGGGGCAGGGGATACGAGCAGTACTTC. The full variable domain, with the rest looked up from reference TRBV7-6 and TRBJ2-7, is GAGVSQSPRYKVTKRGQDVALRCDPISGHVSLYWYRQALGQGPEFLTYFNYEAQQDKSGLPNDRFSAERPEGSISTLTIQRTEQRDSAMYRCASSQLLGGRGYEQYFGPGTRLTVT.